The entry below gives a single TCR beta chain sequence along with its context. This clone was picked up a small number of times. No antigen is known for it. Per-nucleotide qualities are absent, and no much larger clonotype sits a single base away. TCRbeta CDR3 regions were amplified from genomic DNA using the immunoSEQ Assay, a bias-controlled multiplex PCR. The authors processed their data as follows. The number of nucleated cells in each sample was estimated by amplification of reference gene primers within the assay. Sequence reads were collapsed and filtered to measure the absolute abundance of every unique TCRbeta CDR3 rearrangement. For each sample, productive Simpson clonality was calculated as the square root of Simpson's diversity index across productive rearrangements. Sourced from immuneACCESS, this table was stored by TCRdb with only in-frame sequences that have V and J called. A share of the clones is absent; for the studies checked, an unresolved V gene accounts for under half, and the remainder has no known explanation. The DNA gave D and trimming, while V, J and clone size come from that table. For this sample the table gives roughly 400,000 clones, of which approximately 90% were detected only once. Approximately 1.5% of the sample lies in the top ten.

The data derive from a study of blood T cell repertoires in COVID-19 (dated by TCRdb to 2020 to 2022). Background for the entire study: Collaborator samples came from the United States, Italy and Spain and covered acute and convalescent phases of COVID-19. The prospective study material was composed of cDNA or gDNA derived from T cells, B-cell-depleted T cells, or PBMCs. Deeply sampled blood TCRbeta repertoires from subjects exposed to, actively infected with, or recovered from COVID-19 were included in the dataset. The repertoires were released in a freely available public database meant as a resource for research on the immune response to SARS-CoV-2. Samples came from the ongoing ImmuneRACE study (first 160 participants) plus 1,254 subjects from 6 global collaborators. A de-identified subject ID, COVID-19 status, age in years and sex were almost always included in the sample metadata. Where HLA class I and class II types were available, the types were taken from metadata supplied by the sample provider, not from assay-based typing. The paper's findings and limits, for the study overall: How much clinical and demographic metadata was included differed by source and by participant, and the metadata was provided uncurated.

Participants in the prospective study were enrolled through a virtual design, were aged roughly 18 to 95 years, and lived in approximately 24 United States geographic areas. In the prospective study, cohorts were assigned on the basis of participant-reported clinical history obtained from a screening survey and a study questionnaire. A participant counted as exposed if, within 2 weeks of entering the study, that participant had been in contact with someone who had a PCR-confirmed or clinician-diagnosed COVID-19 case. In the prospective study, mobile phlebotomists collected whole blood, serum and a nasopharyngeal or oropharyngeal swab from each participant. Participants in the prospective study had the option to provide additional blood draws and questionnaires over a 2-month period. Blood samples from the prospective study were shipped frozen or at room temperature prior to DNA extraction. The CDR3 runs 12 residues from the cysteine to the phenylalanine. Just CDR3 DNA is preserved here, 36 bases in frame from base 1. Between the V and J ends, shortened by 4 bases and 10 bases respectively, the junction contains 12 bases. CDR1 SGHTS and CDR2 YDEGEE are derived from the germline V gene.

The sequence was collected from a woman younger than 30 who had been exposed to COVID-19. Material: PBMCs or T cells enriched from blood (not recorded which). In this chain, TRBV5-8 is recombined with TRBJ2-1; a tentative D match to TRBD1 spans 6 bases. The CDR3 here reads CASSRGGNEQFF. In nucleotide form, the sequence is TGTGCCAGCAGCCGAGGGGGAAACGAGCAGTTCTTC.